Listed below are T cell receptor beta chains from one sample, sequenced in a study of T cell responses to AZD1222 COVID-19 vaccine. TCRdb's copy holds only in-frame clones and misses some; the assay was immunoSEQ multiplex PCR. The table shows 190,000 or so clones, with approximately 93% occurring only once. Sequencing used peripheral blood, obtained 28 days after the second AZD1222 dose. These receptors all come from an adult who received the AZD1222 COVID-19 vaccine. The CDR3 runs from the conserved cysteine through the conserved F or W. D genes are given only for firm matches. The size field is filled for only some rows; it gives once, few, many or a size class.

abundance: .; j_gene: TRBJ1-3; len: 14; v_gene: TRBV7-9; d_gene: TRBD1; CDR3aa: CASSSGTAGNTIYF; CDR3nt: TGTGCCAGCAGCTCTGGGACAGCTGGAAACACCATATATTTT
abundance: .; j_gene: TRBJ1-3; len: 17; v_gene: TRBV3-1/TRBV3-2; d_gene: .; CDR3aa: CASSPRGESTVVDTIYF; CDR3nt: TGTGCCAGCAGCCCCAGGGGTGAGTCAACTGTTGTTGACACCATATATTTT
abundance: .; j_gene: TRBJ2-1; len: 13; v_gene: TRBV19; d_gene: .; CDR3aa: CASRLAGVGEQFF; CDR3nt: TGTGCCAGTAGATTGGCTGGGGTGGGTGAGCAGTTCTTC
abundance: .; j_gene: TRBJ1-2; len: 14; v_gene: TRBV5-4; d_gene: .; CDR3aa: CASSRNPGNYGYTF; CDR3nt: TGTGCCAGCAGCCGTAACCCAGGGAACTATGGCTACACCTTC
abundance: .; j_gene: TRBJ1-5; len: 16; v_gene: TRBV28; d_gene: .; CDR3aa: CASRSYVGPSNQPQHF; CDR3nt: TGTGCCAGCAGGTCCTATGTGGGACCTAGCAATCAGCCCCAGCATTTT
abundance: .; j_gene: TRBJ2-5; len: 13; v_gene: TRBV24-1; d_gene: .; CDR3aa: CATSAWGQETQYF; CDR3nt: TGTGCCACCAGTGCCTGGGGACAAGAGACCCAGTACTTC
abundance: .; j_gene: TRBJ1-1; len: 16; v_gene: TRBV6-5; d_gene: TRBD1; CDR3aa: CASSYLDRGGNTEAFF; CDR3nt: TGTGCCAGCAGTTACTTAGACAGGGGAGGGAACACTGAAGCTTTCTTT
abundance: .; j_gene: TRBJ1-1; len: 15; v_gene: TRBV5-1; d_gene: .; CDR3aa: CASSLGSQQNTEAFF; CDR3nt: TGCGCCAGCAGCTTGGGGTCACAGCAGAACACTGAAGCTTTCTTT
abundance: .; j_gene: TRBJ1-1; len: 15; v_gene: TRBV6-5; d_gene: TRBD1; CDR3aa: CASSYSGTGASEAFF; CDR3nt: TGTGCCAGCAGTTACTCGGGGACAGGAGCTTCTGAAGCTTTCTTT
abundance: few; j_gene: TRBJ1-5; len: 13; v_gene: TRBV19; d_gene: TRBD1; CDR3aa: CASSRDRGRPQHF; CDR3nt: TGTGCCAGTAGTAGGGACAGGGGGCGGCCCCAGCATTTT
abundance: .; j_gene: TRBJ1-2; len: 13; v_gene: TRBV7-9; d_gene: .; CDR3aa: CASSLGGRSGYTF; CDR3nt: TGTGCCAGCAGCTTAGGGGGGCGCAGCGGCTACACCTTC
abundance: .; j_gene: TRBJ2-5; len: 15; v_gene: TRBV14; d_gene: TRBD2; CDR3aa: CASSQGLAGGETQYF; CDR3nt: TGTGCCAGCAGCCAAGGACTAGCGGGAGGAGAGACCCAGTACTTC
abundance: .; j_gene: TRBJ2-3; len: 14; v_gene: TRBV28; d_gene: .; CDR3aa: CASFGQARTDTQYF; CDR3nt: TGTGCCAGTTTTGGGCAGGCTCGCACAGATACGCAGTATTTT
abundance: .; j_gene: TRBJ2-2; len: 12; v_gene: TRBV3-1/TRBV3-2; d_gene: .; CDR3aa: CASSRLTGELFF; CDR3nt: TGTGCCAGCAGCCGACTCACCGGGGAGCTGTTTTTT
abundance: .; j_gene: TRBJ1-5; len: 14; v_gene: TRBV6-5; d_gene: TRBD1; CDR3aa: CASVAGGLNQPQHF; CDR3nt: TGTGCCAGCGTGGCAGGGGGCCTCAATCAGCCCCAGCATTTT